The 12 T cell receptor beta chains below come from one sample, sequenced in a study of relationships among human T cell subsets. After negative selection with anti-CD4 multisort beads, CD8+ T cells were positively selected with anti-CD8 beads. From mRNA, alpha and beta CDR3 regions were amplified using semiquantitative ARM-PCR. In ARM-PCR, communal superprimers followed tagged nested gene-specific primers for exponential amplification. TCRdb re-derived calls from the multiplex PCR reads in MiXCR, one entry per CDR3 protein. The sample has 5,000 to 6,500 distinct CDR3 sequences; 55% to 75% are singletons. Material: CD8+ T cells sorted from blood. These TCRs come from a man between 40 and 49 years old in good health.

This clonotype has a single count. The genes are TRBV28 and TRBJ2-3; D call uncertain. Germline V lookup: CDR1 MDHEN, CDR2 SYDVKM. This CDR3 has 12 residues. With 3 bases removed from V and 6 bases from J, the gap between germline ends came to 7 bases. The CDR3 is CASSFSPDTQYF. The CDR3, as DNA: TGTGCCAGCAGTTTTTCCCCGGATACGCAGTATTTT. The variable domain in full, with the rest retrieved from reference TRBV28 and TRBJ2-3, is DVKVTQSSRYLVKRTGEKVFLECVQDMDHENMFWYRQDPGLGLRLIYFSYDVKMKEKGDIPEGYSVSREKKERFSLILESASTNQTSMYLCASSFSPDTQYFGPGTRLTVL.

This chain connects TRBV27 to TRBJ2-7, with 9 positions matching TRBD2. The germline V gene has CDR1 MNHEY and CDR2 SMNVEV (reference sequence). The CDR3 is 17 amino acids. V shed 6 bases, J shed 7 bases, and the junction held 19 bases outside the gene matches. The CDR3 bases are TGTGCCAGCAGCCTCCCGATGGGTAGCGGGAGCATAGGAGAGCAGTACTTC. It encodes CASSLPMGSGSIGEQYF.

This rearrangement joins TRBV7-8 to TRBJ2-5, with TRBD2 identical over 14 bases. Germline assignment: CDR1 SGHVS and CDR2 FQNEAQ. This CDR3 spans 18 amino acids. V shed 3 bases and J 5 bases; nucleotides not matched to a gene: 11. This CDR3 is CASSLPTSGGETGETQYF. In DNA form, the CDR3 reads TGTGCCAGCAGCTTGCCGACTAGCGGGGGGGAGACGGGTGAGACCCAGTACTTC.

This chain connects TRBV4-1 to TRBJ2-5; 8 bases agree with TRBD2. This CDR3 is 17 amino acids long. V gave up 1 base and J gave up 5 bases; unmatched junction bases: 12. Germline CDR1 is MGHRA and CDR2 is YSYEKL. The CDR3, as DNA: TGCGCCAGCAGCCAAGGCTTCATGACTCGGGAGGGTGAGACCCAGTACTTC. It is translated as CASSQGFMTREGETQYF.

This chain links TRBV20-1 with TRBJ2-7; D assignment may be TRBD1 or TRBD2 (5 bases each). The V end lost 4 bases, the J end lost 2 bases, and 15 bases lay between the germline ends. Germline V CDR1 and CDR2: DFQATT, SNEGSKA (reference sequence). The CDR3 covers 14 residues. The CDR3 reads CSATKQDSAYEQYF. The CDR3 coding sequence is TGCAGTGCTACCAAACAGGACTCCGCCTACGAGCAGTACTTC.

The V call is TRBV11-2, the J call TRBJ2-7; tentatively, D is TRBD1 or TRBD2 (6 bases each). V dropped 3 bases and J dropped 3 bases, with 18 bases sitting between them. The V gene's germline CDR1 is SGHAT and CDR2 FQNNGV. This CDR3 spans 16 amino acids. Here the CDR3 DNA reads TGTGCCAGCAGCTTGGTAAGGGGGGCTCTTCACTACGAGCAGTACTTC. This sequence encodes CASSLVRGALHYEQYF.

The chain has TRBV7-9 and TRBJ2-3; 8 bases are shared with TRBD2. The V and J ends lost 6 bases and 4 bases, in that order; junction bases with no gene match: 6. Germline loops: CDR1 SEHNR, CDR2 FQNEAQ (reference sequence). The CDR3 loop spans 14 amino acids. In DNA, the CDR3 is TGTGCCAGCAGTACAAGCGGGGGCTCAGATACGCAGTATTTT. Its translation is CASSTSGGSDTQYF.

This clonotype is judged medium-sized. The chain combines TRBV28 with TRBJ2-1; TRBD2 matches at 9 bases. This CDR3 has 13 residues. Germline loops: CDR1 MDHEN, CDR2 SYDVKM. CDR3 DNA: TGTGCGACAGCCCCCGGACTAGCGAATGAGCAGTTCTTC. Residues: CATAPGLANEQFF.

This clonotype has just a few counts. The gene calls are TRBV11-2 and TRBJ2-7, with D possibly matching TRBD1 (5 bases). V lost 2 bases and J lost 0, with 11 bases in between. Looked up from germline, CDR1 is SGHAT and CDR2 is FQNNGV. The CDR3 runs 15 residues. CDR3 protein: CASSLPEDISYEQYF. The CDR3 region has the DNA TGTGCCAGCAGCTTACCTGAGGACATCTCCTACGAGCAGTACTTC.

The chain couples TRBV19 to TRBJ2-3, with D possibly called TRBD1 or TRBD2 (6 bases each). The ends were cut back, 9 bases at V and 2 bases at J, with 12 bases in the middle. The CDR3 runs to 13 residues. Germline loops: CDR1 LNHDA, CDR2 SQIVND (reference sequence). CDR3 nucleotide sequence: TGTGCCAGCTCGTGGGGGGCCACAGATACGCAGTATTTT. Translated: CASSWGATDTQYF.

This clonotype is judged large (0.1 to 1%). The chain is built from TRBV28 and TRBJ2-1, with 9 bases identical to TRBD2. The CDR3 totals 15 residues. Unmatched junction bases numbered 6, after V lost 1 base and J lost 8 bases. CDR1 MDHEN and CDR2 SYDVKM come from the germline V gene. CDR3 bases: TGTGCCAGCAGTTTATTGGAGACTAGCGGCGATGAGCAGTTCTTC. This sequence encodes CASSLLETSGDEQFF. Together with reference TRBV28 and TRBJ2-1, the CDR3 gives the full variable domain: DVKVTQSSRYLVKRTGEKVFLECVQDMDHENMFWYRQDPGLGLRLIYFSYDVKMKEKGDIPEGYSVSREKKERFSLILESASTNQTSMYLCASSLLETSGDEQFFGPGTRLTVL.

This chain joins TRBV11-3 and TRBJ1-5; a possible D gene is TRBD1 (5 bases). CDR1 is SGHNT, CDR2 YENEEA, per germline. CDR3 size: 16 residues. V lost 0 bases and J lost 2, with 11 bases in between. CDR3 in DNA: TGTGCCAGCAGCTTAGATTCTCGGGGACGCAATCAGCCCCAGCATTTT. Encoded protein: CASSLDSRGRNQPQHF.